Following are 12 T cell receptor beta chains from one sample sequenced in a study of blood T cell repertoires in COVID-19. The method was immunoSEQ multiplex PCR; TCRdb's version includes in-frame clones alone and lacks a portion of them. The table lists 200,000 to 250,000 clones, roughly 89% of them singletons. Sequenced material: PBMCs or T cells enriched from blood (not recorded which). These receptors were collected from a woman aged 40 to 49 with acute COVID-19.

The chain is built from TRBV9 and TRBJ1-2; D unclear. The V end lost 0 bases, the J end lost 5 bases, and 11 bases lay between the germline ends. Looked up from germline, CDR1 is SGDLS and CDR2 is YYNGEE. The CDR3 consists of 14 residues. CDR3 bases: TGTGCCAGCAGCGTAGCGCAGGCGGGGTATGGCTACACCTTC. It is translated as CASSVAQAGYGYTF.

The chain's CDR3 is CAWTRQASGNTIYF. The DNA of the CDR3 is TGTGCCTGGACCAGACAGGCCTCTGGAAACACCATATATTTT. This rearrangement joins TRBV30 to TRBJ1-3; D perhaps matches TRBD1 (6 bases). The CDR3 is made up of 14 amino acids. Trimming shortened V by 4 bases and J by 0 bases, and 10 bases separated the two germline ends. CDR1 GTSNPN and CDR2 SVGIG come from the germline V gene (reference sequence).

This chain uses TRBV6-5 with TRBJ1-5, with D tentatively TRBD1 (6 bases). V was cut by 2 bases and J by 7 bases, with 6 bases left in between. Germline loops: CDR1 MNHEY, CDR2 SVGAGI. CDR3 length: 12 residues. The CDR3 spells CASSYTGQPQHF. The CDR3, as DNA: TGTGCCAGCAGTTACACAGGGCAGCCCCAGCATTTT.

This sequence joins TRBV27 and TRBJ1-2; TRBD1 agrees at 7 bases. The germline V gene encodes CDR1 MNHEY and CDR2 SMNVEV (reference sequence). Germline trimming cut 5 bases from V and 4 bases from J; bases unmatched to any gene: 4. This CDR3 spans 13 amino acids. CDR3 DNA: TGTGCCAGCAGTCCATGGGACAGCTATGGCTACACCTTC. Amino acids: CASSPWDSYGYTF.

The chain links TRBV5-4 to TRBJ1-1; a weak D match, TRBD1 (6 bases). The CDR3 contains 16 residues. V lost 4 bases to trimming and J lost 5 bases, with 21 bases between them. Germline values: CDR1 SGHNT, CDR2 YYREEE (reference sequence). The CDR3 nucleotides read TGTGCCAGCAGCCCCCCCCCGCTGTGGGGGCGGACTGAAGCTTTCTTT. This gives the protein CASSPPPLWGRTEAFF. The full variable domain, with the rest looked up from reference TRBV5-4 and TRBJ1-1, is ETGVTQSPTHLIKTRGQQVTLRCSSQSGHNTVSWYQQALGQGPQFIFQYYREEENGRGNFPPRFSGLQFPNYSSELNVNALELDDSALYLCASSPPPLWGRTEAFFGQGTRLTVV.

This chain links TRBV19 with TRBJ1-5; the D gene is possibly TRBD1 (5 bases). In germline, CDR1 is LNHDA, CDR2 SQIVND (reference sequence). The CDR3 contains 17 residues. With 4 bases removed from V and 6 bases from J, the gap between germline ends came to 22 bases. CDR3 sequence: CASSSPPVKYGGQPQHF. CDR3 DNA sequence: TGTGCCAGTAGTAGCCCCCCCGTAAAGTACGGGGGTCAGCCCCAGCATTTT.

V is TRBV6-5 and J is TRBJ2-5; 8 bases agree with TRBD2. CDR1 and CDR2 (germline): MNHEY, SVGAGI. The ends lost 7 bases at V and 1 base at J; junction bases unmatched: 8. CDR3 length equals 15 residues. CDR3 nucleotides: TGTGCCAGCAACCTAGTGCGGGGGGTCCAAGAGACCCAGTACTTC. Its translation: CASNLVRGVQETQYF.

The V call is TRBV27, the J call TRBJ1-5, with D uncertain. Looked up from germline, CDR1 is MNHEY and CDR2 is SMNVEV (reference sequence). Trimming shortened V by 2 bases and J by 2 bases, and 10 bases separated the two germline ends. The CDR3 contains 15 residues. The CDR3 loop reads CASSLISAGNQPQHF. CDR3 DNA: TGTGCCAGCAGTTTAATCTCAGCGGGCAATCAGCCCCAGCATTTT.

The gene calls are TRBV7-9 and TRBJ1-1; D is uncertain. The length of the CDR3 is 12 residues. The V gene lost 3 bases and the J gene lost 5 bases, with 7 bases spanning the gap. The germline CDR1 and CDR2 sequences are SEHNR and FQNEAQ (reference sequence). CDR3 bases: TGTGCCAGCAGCTTTCGGGAGACTGAAGCTTTCTTT. Its protein product is CASSFRETEAFF.

This clone was counted a few times. This chain joins TRBV7-2 and TRBJ1-1, with D tentatively TRBD1 (6 bases). The germline gives CDR1 SGHTA, CDR2 FQGNSA. Trimming shortened V by 5 bases and J by 4 bases, and 23 bases separated the two germline ends. The length of the CDR3 is 17 residues. CDR3 protein: CASSQIGSGLGATEAFF. CDR3 sequence (DNA): TGTGCCAGCAGCCAAATAGGCAGTGGGCTGGGGGCCACTGAAGCTTTCTTT.

The chain joins TRBV9 to TRBJ1-4; 9 bases line up with TRBD1. There are 14 residues in the CDR3. Germline assignment: CDR1 SGDLS and CDR2 YYNGEE. Trimming at V came to 5 bases and at J to 5 bases, leaving 4 bases not matched to a gene. CDR3 sequence (DNA): TGTGCCAGCAGTGCCGGGACAGGGAATGAAAAACTGTTTTTT. Translation: CASSAGTGNEKLFF. Full variable domain (missing parts from reference TRBV9 and TRBJ1-4): DSGVTQTPKHLITATGQRVTLRCSPRSGDLSVYWYQQSLDQGLQFLIQYYNGEERAKGNILERFSAQQFPDLHSELNLSSLELGDSALYFCASSAGTGNEKLFFGSGTQLSVL.

This clone was seen only once. The chain recombines TRBV27 with TRBJ2-7; D possibly corresponds to TRBD1 (6 bases). V was trimmed by 0 bases and J by 6 bases, leaving 12 bases between them. The CDR3 consists of 14 residues. Germline CDR1 is MNHEY and CDR2 is SMNVEV (reference sequence). The CDR3 nucleotides read TGTGCCAGCAGTTTATCGGGTACAGGGATCGAGCAGTACGTC. Amino acids: CASSLSGTGIEQYV.